Here is one T cell receptor beta chain with its context. Trimming removed 5 bases at V and 6 bases at J, with 16 bases between. The CDR3 loop spans 14 amino acids. Looked up from germline, CDR1 is PRHDT and CDR2 is FYEKMQ (reference sequence). The source of the sample is a study of control samples from healthy donors and cancer patients. Here immunoSEQ multiplex PCR was the method, and the copy in TCRdb shows in-frame clones only, minus some. The data hold about 150,000 clones, with about 90% observed a single time. The chain has TRBV13 and TRBJ1-1; a weak D match, TRBD1 (6 bases). Sequenced: blood. The TCR comes from a young man in good health. CDR3 sequence (DNA): TGTGCCAGCAGCCAGGGGAGGGGAGGCTCTGAAGCTTTCTTT. Amino acid sequence: CASSQGRGGSEAFF.